The 9 T cell receptor beta chains below come from one sample, sequenced in a study of blood T cells in healthy people across ages. The second PCR ran about 6 to 11 cycles with a sample-barcoded 5' primer and J-beta primers. TCRdb re-derived calls from the 5' RACE reads in MiXCR, one entry per CDR3 protein. Of approximately 940,000 distinct CDR3 sequences in the sample, about 48% were seen once. Sequenced: blood. The receptor set was obtained from a man under 40 in good health.

The chain's CDR3 is CASRPTRPSYNEQFF. The CDR3 DNA reads as TGTGCCAGCAGGCCCACGAGGCCCTCGTACAATGAGCAGTTCTTC. The chain couples TRBV6-5 to TRBJ2-1; D is unclear. V dropped 6 bases and J dropped 4 bases, with 16 bases sitting between them. The CDR3 runs 15 residues. Germline V gene sequence: CDR1 MNHEY, CDR2 SVGAGI.

V gene TRBV2 combines with J gene TRBJ2-3; D not certain. Trimming pared 7 bases from V and 2 bases from J, leaving 4 bases between. This CDR3 has 11 residues. Germline CDR1 and CDR2: SNHLY and FYNNEI. CDR3 coding DNA: TGTGCCAGCAAGACCACAGATACGCAGTATTTT. This gives the protein CASKTTDTQYF.

In this sample, this clonotype turned up a few times. The V gene is TRBV12-3 or TRBV12-4, the J gene TRBJ2-5, with D tentatively TRBD2 (6 bases). Trimming stripped 4 bases from V and 2 bases from J, with 14 bases between. This CDR3 has 15 amino acids. CDR3 protein: CASSSGLQSQETQYF. The CDR3 DNA reads TGTGCCAGCAGTTCGGGACTGCAATCGCAAGAGACCCAGTACTTC.

This clonotype was seen more than once but under ten times. This sequence joins TRBV6-2 or TRBV6-3 and TRBJ1-4; no firm D call. V was cut by 0 bases and J by 11 bases, with 10 bases left in between. CDR3 length: 13 residues. Germline V lookup: CDR1 MNHEY, CDR2 SVGEGT. The CDR3 bases are TGTGCCAGCAGTTACTCTCTGGATGTGAAACTGTTTTTT. Amino acids: CASSYSLDVKLFF.

This chain links TRBV7-6 with TRBJ1-2; perhaps TRBD1 as D (6 bases). Trimming stripped 5 bases from V and 8 bases from J, with 18 bases between. The germline CDR1 and CDR2 sequences are SGHVS and FNYEAQ. The CDR3 has 14 residues. This CDR3 is CASSAGDGAYGYTF. CDR3 coding DNA: TGTGCCAGCAGCGCAGGGGACGGGGCTTACGGCTACACCTTC.

The chain is built from TRBV4-2 and TRBJ2-1; 16 bases map to TRBD2. This CDR3 region has 18 residues. V was pared by 1 base and J by 2 bases, with 2 bases of the junction left unmatched. Looked up from germline, CDR1 is LGHNA and CDR2 is YNFKEQ. The CDR3 sequence is CASSQAGTSGGAYNEQFF. The CDR3 DNA is TGTGCCAGCAGCCAAGCCGGGACTAGCGGGGGGGCCTACAATGAGCAGTTCTTC.

The count of this clonotype is one. The conserved final phenylalanine or tryptophan is absent from the CDR3, which likely points to a read error. The limits of the CDR3 on the DNA are not certain, so only TCRdb's listed CDR3 is given. The V gene is TRBV7-2, the J gene TRBJ2-5. Per germline, CDR1 SGHTA and CDR2 FQGNSA. The CDR3 sequence runs 8 residues, both termini included. The CDR3 spells CASSLGGR.

The chain joins TRBV3-1 to TRBJ2-3, with TRBD1 identical over 8 bases. CDR1 LGHDT and CDR2 YNNKEL come from the germline V gene (reference sequence). V lost 3 bases, J lost 5 bases, and 4 bases stayed unmatched. The CDR3 totals 14 residues. The CDR3 protein is CASSHQGAGDTQYF. In nucleotides, the CDR3 is TGTGCCAGCAGCCACCAGGGGGCTGGAGATACGCAGTATTTT.

This chain connects TRBV7-6 to TRBJ2-6; tentative D call: TRBD1 (5 bases). This CDR3 has 19 amino acids. V was pared by 0 bases and J by 0 bases, with 15 bases between. Germline-derived CDR1 and CDR2 are SGHVS and FNYEAQ. CDR3 bases: TGTGCCAGCAGCTTAGCGCTTGGACACGACCCCTCTGGGGCCAACGTCCTGACTTTC. It translates to CASSLALGHDPSGANVLTF.